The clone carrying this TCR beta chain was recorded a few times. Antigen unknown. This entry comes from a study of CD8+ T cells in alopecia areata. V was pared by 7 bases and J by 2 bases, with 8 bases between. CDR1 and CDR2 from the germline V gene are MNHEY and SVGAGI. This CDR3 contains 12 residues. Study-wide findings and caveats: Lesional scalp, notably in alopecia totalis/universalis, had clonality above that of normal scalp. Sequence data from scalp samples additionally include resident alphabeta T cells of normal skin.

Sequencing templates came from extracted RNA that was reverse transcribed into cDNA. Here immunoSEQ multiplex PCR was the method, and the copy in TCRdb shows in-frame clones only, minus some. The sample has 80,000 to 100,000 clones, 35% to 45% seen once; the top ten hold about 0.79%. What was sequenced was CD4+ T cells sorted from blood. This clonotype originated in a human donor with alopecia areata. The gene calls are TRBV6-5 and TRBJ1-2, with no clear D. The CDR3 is CASTTRNYGYTF. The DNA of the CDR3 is TGTGCCAGCACTACGCGGAACTATGGCTACACCTTC.